This TCR beta chain appears in the sequencing data of a study of cytomegalovirus exposure and HLA in healthy donors. Use of 60 Vbeta and 13 Jbeta primers characterized the PCR. Profiling relied on immunoSEQ multiplex PCR, and the TCRdb table lists in-frame clones only, not all of them. The sample records approximately 100,000 clones, about 75% being singletons. The CDR3 is 15 amino acids. The V gene's germline CDR1 is SEHNR and CDR2 FQNEAQ (reference sequence). The ends were cut back, 10 bases at V and 8 bases at J, with 23 bases in the middle. The origin of this receptor is a woman aged 40 to 50 in good health and CMV-seropositive. The chain carries TRBV7-9 and TRBJ1-4, with no clear D. Specimen: PBMCs. CDR3 sequence reads: CATNTIDEIGEKLFF. CDR3 DNA: TGTGCCACCAATACCATTGACGAAATCGGGGAAAAACTGTTTTTT.